The sequence of this T cell receptor beta chain was determined in a study of blood T cell repertoires in COVID-19. Study in general: The United States, Italy and Spain were the sources of the acute and convalescent COVID-19 samples. From T cells, B-cell-depleted T cells, or PBMCs came the material, which was cDNA or gDNA.

Original data processing: By means of reference gene primer amplification, nucleated cell counts were estimated. Repertoires were generated with immunoSEQ multiplex PCR, while TCRdb's copy carries only in-frame clones and drops some. V and J calls and clone size are those listed in that table; D and trimming were worked out from the DNA. This table has some 250,000 clones, about 80% appearing once. Germline V gives CDR1 LNHNV, CDR2 YYDKDF (reference sequence). The ends were cut back, 3 bases at V and 5 bases at J, with 16 bases in the middle. This CDR3 has 16 residues. The TCR originated in a woman over 75 with acute or convalescent COVID-19. Sequenced material: peripheral blood. The J gene is TRBJ2-2, the V gene TRBV15; tentative D call: TRBD1 (6 bases). This CDR3 reads CATSRHRDNPTGELFF. CDR3 sequence (DNA): TGTGCCACCAGCAGGCACCGGGACAATCCTACCGGGGAGCTGTTTTTT.